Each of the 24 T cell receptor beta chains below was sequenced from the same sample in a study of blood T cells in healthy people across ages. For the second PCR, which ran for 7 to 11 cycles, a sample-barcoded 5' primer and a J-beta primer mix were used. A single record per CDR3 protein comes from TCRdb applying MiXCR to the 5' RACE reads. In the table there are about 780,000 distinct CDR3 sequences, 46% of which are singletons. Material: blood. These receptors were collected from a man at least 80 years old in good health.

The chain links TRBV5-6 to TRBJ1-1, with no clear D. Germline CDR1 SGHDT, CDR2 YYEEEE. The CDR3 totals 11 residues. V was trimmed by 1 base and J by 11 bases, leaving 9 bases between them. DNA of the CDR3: TGTGCCAGCAGCTTGAATAGTCGCGCTTTCTTT. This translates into CASSLNSRAFF. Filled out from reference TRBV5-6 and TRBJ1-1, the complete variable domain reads DAGVTQSPTHLIKTRGQQVTLRCSPKSGHDTVSWYQQALGQGPQFIFQYYEEEERQRGNFPDRFSGHQFPNYSSELNVNALLLGDSALYLCASSLNSRAFFGQGTRLTVV.

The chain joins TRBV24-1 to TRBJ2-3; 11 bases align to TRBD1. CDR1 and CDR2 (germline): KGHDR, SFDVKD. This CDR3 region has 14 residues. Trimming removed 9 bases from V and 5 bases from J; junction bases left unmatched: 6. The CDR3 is CATADRGQGDTQYF. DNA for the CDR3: TGTGCCACCGCGGACAGGGGGCAAGGAGATACGCAGTATTTT.

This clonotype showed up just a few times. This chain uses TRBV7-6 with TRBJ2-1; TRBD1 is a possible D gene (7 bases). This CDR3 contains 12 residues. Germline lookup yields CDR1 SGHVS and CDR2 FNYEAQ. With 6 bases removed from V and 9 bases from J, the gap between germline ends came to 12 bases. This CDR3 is CASSRQGGEQFF. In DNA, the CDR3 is TGTGCCAGCAGTCGGCAGGGGGGTGAGCAGTTCTTC.

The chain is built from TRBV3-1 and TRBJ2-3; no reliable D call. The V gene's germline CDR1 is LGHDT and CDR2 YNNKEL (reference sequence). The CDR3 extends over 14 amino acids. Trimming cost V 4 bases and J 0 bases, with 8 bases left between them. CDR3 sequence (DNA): TGTGCCAGCAGCCCAGAGGAGAGCACAGATACGCAGTATTTT. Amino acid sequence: CASSPEESTDTQYF.

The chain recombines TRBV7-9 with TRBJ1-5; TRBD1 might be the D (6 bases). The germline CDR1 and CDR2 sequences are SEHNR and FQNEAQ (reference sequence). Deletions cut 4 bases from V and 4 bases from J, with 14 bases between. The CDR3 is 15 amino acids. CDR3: CASSSDLTGNQPQHF. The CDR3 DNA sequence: TGTGCCAGCAGCTCCGACCTGACAGGAAATCAGCCCCAGCATTTT.

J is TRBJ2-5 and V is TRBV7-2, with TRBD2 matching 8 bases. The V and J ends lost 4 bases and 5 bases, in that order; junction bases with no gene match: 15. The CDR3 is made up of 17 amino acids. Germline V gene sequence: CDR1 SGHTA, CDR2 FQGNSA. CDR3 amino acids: CASSWAGVGRAVETQYF. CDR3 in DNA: TGTGCCAGCAGCTGGGCAGGGGTCGGGAGGGCCGTTGAGACCCAGTACTTC.

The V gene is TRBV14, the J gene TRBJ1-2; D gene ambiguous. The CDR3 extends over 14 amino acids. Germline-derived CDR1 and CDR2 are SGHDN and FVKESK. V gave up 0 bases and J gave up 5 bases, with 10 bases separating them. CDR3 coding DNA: TGTGCCAGCAGCCAAGAGATCGGACCGTATGGCTACACCTTC. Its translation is CASSQEIGPYGYTF.

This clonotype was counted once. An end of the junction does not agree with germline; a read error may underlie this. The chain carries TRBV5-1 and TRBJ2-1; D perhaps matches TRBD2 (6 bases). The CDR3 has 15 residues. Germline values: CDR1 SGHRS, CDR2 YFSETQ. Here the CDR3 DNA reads TGCGTCAGCAGCTTGGAGGGGAACTCCTACAATGAGCAGTTCTTC. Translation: CVSSLEGNSYNEQFF.

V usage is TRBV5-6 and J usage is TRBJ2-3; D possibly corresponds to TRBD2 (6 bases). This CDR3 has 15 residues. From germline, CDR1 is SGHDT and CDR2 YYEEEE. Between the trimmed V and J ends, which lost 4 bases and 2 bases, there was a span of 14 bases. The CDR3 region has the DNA TGTGCCAGCAGCCCGGGACTGCGGAACACAGATACGCAGTATTTT. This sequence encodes CASSPGLRNTDTQYF.

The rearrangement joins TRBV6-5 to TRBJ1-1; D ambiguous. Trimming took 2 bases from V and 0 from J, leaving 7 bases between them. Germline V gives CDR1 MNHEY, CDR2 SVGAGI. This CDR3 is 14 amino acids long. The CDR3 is CASSYREMNTEAFF. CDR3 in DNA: TGTGCCAGCAGTTACAGGGAGATGAACACTGAAGCTTTCTTT.

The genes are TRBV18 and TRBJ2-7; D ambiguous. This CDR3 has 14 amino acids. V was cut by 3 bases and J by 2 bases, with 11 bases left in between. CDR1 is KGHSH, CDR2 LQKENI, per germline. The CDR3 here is CASSPGILTYEQYF. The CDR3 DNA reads TGTGCCAGCTCACCGGGCATACTAACCTACGAGCAGTACTTC.

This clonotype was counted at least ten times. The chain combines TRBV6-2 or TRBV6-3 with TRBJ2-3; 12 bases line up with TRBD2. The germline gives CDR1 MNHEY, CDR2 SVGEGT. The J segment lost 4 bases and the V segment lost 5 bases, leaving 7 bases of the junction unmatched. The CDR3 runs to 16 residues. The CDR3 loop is CASSTWTSGNPDTQYF. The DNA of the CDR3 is TGTGCCAGCAGTACCTGGACTAGCGGGAATCCAGATACGCAGTATTTT.

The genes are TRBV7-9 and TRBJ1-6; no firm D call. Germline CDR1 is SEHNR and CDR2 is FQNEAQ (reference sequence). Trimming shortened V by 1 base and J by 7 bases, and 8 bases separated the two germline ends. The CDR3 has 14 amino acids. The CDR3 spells CASSLEGMNSPLHF. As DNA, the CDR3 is TGTGCCAGCAGCTTAGAAGGGATGAATTCACCCCTCCACTTT.

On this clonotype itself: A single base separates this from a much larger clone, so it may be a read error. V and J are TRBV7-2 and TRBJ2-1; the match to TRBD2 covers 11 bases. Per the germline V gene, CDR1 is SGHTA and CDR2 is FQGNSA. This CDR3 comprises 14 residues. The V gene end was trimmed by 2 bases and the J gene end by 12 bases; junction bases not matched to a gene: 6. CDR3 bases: TGTGCCAGCAGCTTATTGACTAGCGGGATAGTGCAGTTCTTC. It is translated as CASSLLTSGIVQFF.

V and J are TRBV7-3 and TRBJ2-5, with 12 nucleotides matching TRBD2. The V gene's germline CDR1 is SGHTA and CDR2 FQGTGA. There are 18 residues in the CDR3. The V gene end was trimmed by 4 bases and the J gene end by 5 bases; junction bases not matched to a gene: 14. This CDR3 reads CASSSRTSGTRNEETQYF. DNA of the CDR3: TGTGCCAGCAGCTCCAGGACTAGCGGGACCCGGAATGAGGAGACCCAGTACTTC.

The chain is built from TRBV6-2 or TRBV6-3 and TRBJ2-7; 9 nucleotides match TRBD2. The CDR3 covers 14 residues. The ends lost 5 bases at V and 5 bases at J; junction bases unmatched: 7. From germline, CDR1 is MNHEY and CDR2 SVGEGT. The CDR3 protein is CASSPSGRPHEQYF. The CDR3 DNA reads TGTGCCAGCAGTCCGAGCGGGAGGCCCCACGAGCAGTACTTC.

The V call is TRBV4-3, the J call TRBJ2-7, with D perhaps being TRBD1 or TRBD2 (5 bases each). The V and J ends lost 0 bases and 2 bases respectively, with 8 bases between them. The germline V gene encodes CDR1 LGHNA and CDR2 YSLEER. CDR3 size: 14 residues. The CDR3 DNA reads TGCGCCAGCAGCCAAGATACGGGGCCCTACGAGCAGTACTTC. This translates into CASSQDTGPYEQYF.

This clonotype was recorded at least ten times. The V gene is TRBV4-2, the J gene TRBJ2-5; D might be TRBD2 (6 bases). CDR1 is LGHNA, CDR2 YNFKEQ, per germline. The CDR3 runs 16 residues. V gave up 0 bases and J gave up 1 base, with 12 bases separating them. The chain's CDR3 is CASSQELAEVQETQYF. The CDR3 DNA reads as TGTGCCAGCAGCCAAGAATTAGCGGAAGTCCAAGAGACCCAGTACTTC.

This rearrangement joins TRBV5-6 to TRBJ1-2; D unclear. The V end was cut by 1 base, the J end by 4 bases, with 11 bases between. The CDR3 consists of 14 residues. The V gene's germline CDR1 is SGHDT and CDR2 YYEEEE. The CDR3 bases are TGTGCCAGCAGCTTGTTCGTCAAATCCTATGGCTACACCTTC. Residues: CASSLFVKSYGYTF.

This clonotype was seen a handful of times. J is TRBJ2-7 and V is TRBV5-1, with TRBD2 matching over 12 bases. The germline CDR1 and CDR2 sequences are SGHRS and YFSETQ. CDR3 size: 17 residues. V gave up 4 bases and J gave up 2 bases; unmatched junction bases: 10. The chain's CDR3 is CASSRLAGDRVTYEQYF. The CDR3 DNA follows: TGCGCCAGCAGCCGACTAGCGGGAGACCGCGTCACCTACGAGCAGTACTTC.

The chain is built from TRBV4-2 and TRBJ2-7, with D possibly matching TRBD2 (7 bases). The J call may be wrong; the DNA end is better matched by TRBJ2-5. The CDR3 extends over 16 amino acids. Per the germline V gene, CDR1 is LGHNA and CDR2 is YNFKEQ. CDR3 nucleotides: TGTGCCAGCAGCCACCAAGGGGGTGGACTAGAAGAGACCCAGTACTTC. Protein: CASSHQGGGLEETQYF.

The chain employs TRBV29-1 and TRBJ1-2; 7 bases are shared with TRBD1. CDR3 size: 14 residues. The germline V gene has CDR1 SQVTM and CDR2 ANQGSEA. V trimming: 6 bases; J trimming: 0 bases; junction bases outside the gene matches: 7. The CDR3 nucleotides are TGCAGCGTGGTCGGGACAGCCTCTAACTATGGCTACACCTTC. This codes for CSVVGTASNYGYTF.

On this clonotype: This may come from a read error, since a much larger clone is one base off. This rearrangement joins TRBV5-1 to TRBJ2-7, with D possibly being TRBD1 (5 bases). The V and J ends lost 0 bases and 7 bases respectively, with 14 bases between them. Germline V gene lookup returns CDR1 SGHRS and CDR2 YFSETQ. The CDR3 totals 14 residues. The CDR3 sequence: CASSLGGGRREQYF. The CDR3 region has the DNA TGCGCCAGCAGCTTGGGGGGCGGAAGAAGGGAGCAGTACTTC.

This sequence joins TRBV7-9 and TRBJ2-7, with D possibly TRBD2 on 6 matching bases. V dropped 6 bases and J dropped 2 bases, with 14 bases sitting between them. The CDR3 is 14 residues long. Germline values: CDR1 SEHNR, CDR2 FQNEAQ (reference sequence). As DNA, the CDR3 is TGTGCCAGCAGAGGGGAGGCCATCCCCTACGAGCAGTACTTC. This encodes CASRGEAIPYEQYF.